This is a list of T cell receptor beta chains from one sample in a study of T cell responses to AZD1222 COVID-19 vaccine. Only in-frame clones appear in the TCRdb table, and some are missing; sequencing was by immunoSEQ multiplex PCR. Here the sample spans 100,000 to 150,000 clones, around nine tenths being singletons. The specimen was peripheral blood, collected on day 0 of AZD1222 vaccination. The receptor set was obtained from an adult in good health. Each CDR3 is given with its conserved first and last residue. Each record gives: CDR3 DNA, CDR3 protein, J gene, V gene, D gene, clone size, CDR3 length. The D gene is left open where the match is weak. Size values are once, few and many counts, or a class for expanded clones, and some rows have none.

TGCGCCAGCAGCCAAGATCGGACTTACAATGAGCAGTTCTTC	CASSQDRTYNEQFF	TRBJ2-1	TRBV4-3	.	.	14
TGTGCCAGCAGCCTAGGAGGGGGCCAGGGCTACACCTTC	CASSLGGGQGYTF	TRBJ1-2	TRBV7-2	TRBD1	.	13
TGTGCCAGCAGCCAAGAGGGATATGGCTACACCTTC	CASSQEGYGYTF	TRBJ1-2	TRBV3-1/TRBV3-2	.	.	12
TGTGCCAGCAGCTTTCGGGAGGCGGGACTAGCATACTTC	CASSFREAGLAYF	TRBJ2-4	TRBV7-2	TRBD2	.	13
TGCGCCAGCAGCCATGATCGAGGGCGACAAGAGACCCAGTACTTC	CASSHDRGRQETQYF	TRBJ2-5	TRBV4-3	.	.	15
TGCGCCAGCAGCGGTGGCATTAGCAATCAGCCCCAGCATTTT	CASSGGISNQPQHF	TRBJ1-5	TRBV4-1	.	.	14
TGTGCCAGCATTTTAGGGGACTCCCTCATCCGGCAGTATTTT	CASILGDSLIRQYF	TRBJ2-3	TRBV6-6	.	once	14
TGTGCCAGCAGCGCGACCCCAACTAATGAAAAACTGTTTTTT	CASSATPTNEKLFF	TRBJ1-4	TRBV5-5	.	once	14
TGTGCCAGCAGGTGGAGTCGACAGCTTCGCACAGATACGCAGTATTTT	CASRWSRQLRTDTQYF	TRBJ2-3	TRBV2	.	.	16
TGTGCCTGGAGTGTACAGTCTAATGAAAAACTGTTTTTT	CAWSVQSNEKLFF	TRBJ1-4	TRBV30	.	.	13
TGCGCCAGCAGCCAAGTACCGGGAACTAACTATGGCTACACCTTC	CASSQVPGTNYGYTF	TRBJ1-2	TRBV4-3	.	once	15
TGTGCCAGTAGTCCCCGGGACAGTAGCAATCAGCCCCAGCATTTT	CASSPRDSSNQPQHF	TRBJ1-5	TRBV19	TRBD1	.	15
TGCGCCAGCAGCCAAGACGGGACAACTAATGAAAAACTGTTTTTT	CASSQDGTTNEKLFF	TRBJ1-4	TRBV4-1	.	.	15
TGTGCCTGCCAGTGGGGCTCCACAGATACGCAGTATTTT	CACQWGSTDTQYF	TRBJ2-3	TRBV30	.	.	13
TGTGCCAGCAGTGAATCCGGGTACGGCACCAACTATGGCTACACCTTC	CASSESGYGTNYGYTF	TRBJ1-2	TRBV2	.	once	16
TGTGCCAGCAGCCAAGAGTGTAGACTACACGAGCAGTACTTC	CASSQECRLHEQYF	TRBJ2-7	TRBV3-1/TRBV3-2	.	.	14
TGTGCCAGCAGTCCCCGGACTAGACGGGGGGGGCAGAGCTCCTACAATGAGCAGTTCTTC	CASSPRTRRGGQSSYNEQFF	TRBJ2-1	TRBV6-6	TRBD2	.	20
TGTGCCAGCAGCGTCGACCCCGGGGGGGCCCGTAATGAGCAGTTCTTC	CASSVDPGGARNEQFF	TRBJ2-1	TRBV9	TRBD2	.	16
TGTGCCACCAGCAGAGAATTTCGTGTTATCAACTATGGCTACACCTTC	CATSREFRVINYGYTF	TRBJ1-2	TRBV15	.	.	16
TGTGCCAGCAGTACGGACAGGGAACACTATGGCTACACCTTC	CASSTDREHYGYTF	TRBJ1-2	TRBV6-5	TRBD1	.	14
TGTGCCAGCTTTAGGGGGGGCTATGGCTACACCTTC	CASFRGGYGYTF	TRBJ1-2	TRBV7-9	.	.	12
TGCAGTGCTAGTGAGGGTCGGGGCAATCAGCCCCAGCATTTT	CSASEGRGNQPQHF	TRBJ1-5	TRBV20-1	.	.	14
TGTGCCAGCAGTGACTCATCAGGGGGCGAGATCAATGAGCAGTTCTTC	CASSDSSGGEINEQFF	TRBJ2-1	TRBV6-4	TRBD1	.	16
TGTGCCAGCAGTTTATCCACGGGGGGTAGGGGTAAACTGTTTTTT	CASSLSTGGRGKLFF	TRBJ1-4	TRBV27	.	.	15
TGTGCCAGTAGTAAGGACAGGGTCAACGAGCAGTACTTC	CASSKDRVNEQYF	TRBJ2-7	TRBV19	TRBD1	.	13
TGTGCCTGGAGGGGCGGCAGGGGGCACACCGGGGAGCTGTTTTTT	CAWRGGRGHTGELFF	TRBJ2-2	TRBV30	TRBD1	.	15
TGTGCCTGGAGTAATCAGGGGGCTCAGCCCCAGCATTTT	CAWSNQGAQPQHF	TRBJ1-5	TRBV30	TRBD1	.	13
TGTGCCACCAGCACCGGGACAGGGGAGACCGGGGAGCTGTTTTTT	CATSTGTGETGELFF	TRBJ2-2	TRBV15	TRBD1	few	15
TGTGCCAGCAGCCCATATAGAGACTACAATGAGCAGTTCTTC	CASSPYRDYNEQFF	TRBJ2-1	TRBV9	.	once	14
TGTGCCAGCAGCTTAAGTGCCCAAGAGACCCAGTACTTC	CASSLSAQETQYF	TRBJ2-5	TRBV7-3	.	once	13
TGTGCCAGCAGCGTAGACGGCAGAGAGACAGATACGCAGTATTTT	CASSVDGRETDTQYF	TRBJ2-3	TRBV9	.	.	15
TGCAGTGCTAGTTCTTCCGCGGGGCTCACAGATACGCAGTATTTT	CSASSSAGLTDTQYF	TRBJ2-3	TRBV20-1	.	.	15
TGTGCCAGCAGTGACAGGGCCCGACAGCCCCAGCATTTT	CASSDRARQPQHF	TRBJ1-5	TRBV6-1	.	.	13
TGTGCCAGCAGCACTAGCGGGGGGAAAACCAAAAACATTCAGTACTTC	CASSTSGGKTKNIQYF	TRBJ2-4	TRBV14	TRBD2	.	16
TGTGCCAGCTCCTCGTCGGAAGACAGGGTATTTGACGAGCAGTACTTC	CASSSSEDRVFDEQYF	TRBJ2-7	TRBV18	TRBD1	.	16
TGCGCCAGCAGCCAAGAACTCAGATCTGGAGGGCGGTATGGCTACACCTTC	CASSQELRSGGRYGYTF	TRBJ1-2	TRBV4-3	.	.	17
TGTGCCAGCAGCTCTAACAGGGGGTGGACCTACGAGCAGTACTTC	CASSSNRGWTYEQYF	TRBJ2-7	TRBV5-4	TRBD1	.	15
TGTGCCAGTAGTAAGGGGGTAGAAGGTCAGCCCCAGCATTTT	CASSKGVEGQPQHF	TRBJ1-5	TRBV19	.	.	14
TGTGCCAGCAGCTTGGGGCGGAGTTCTTCACCCCTCCACTTT	CASSLGRSSSPLHF	TRBJ1-6	TRBV5-6	.	.	14
TGTGCCAGCAGTTTGGGGGATACGCAGTATTTT	CASSLGDTQYF	TRBJ2-3	TRBV27	.	.	11
TGTGCCAGCAGTGTGGACAGGGATCAGCCCCAGCATTTT	CASSVDRDQPQHF	TRBJ1-5	TRBV12-3/TRBV12-4	TRBD1	.	13
TGTGCCAGCATAACAGGGATCGTGGACACCGGGGAGCTGTTTTTT	CASITGIVDTGELFF	TRBJ2-2	TRBV6-5	.	.	15
TGTGCCACCAGCAGAGAGGGTGTAGTAGCGGGGGTAGGAGAGCAGTTCTTC	CATSREGVVAGVGEQFF	TRBJ2-1	TRBV15	TRBD2	.	17
TGTGCCAGCACCTACAGTCGGATTTCTAACTATGGCTACACCTTC	CASTYSRISNYGYTF	TRBJ1-2	TRBV28	.	.	15
TGTGCCAGCAGTGAGGGTGGGACCGAAAGGGGGGGTGAGCAGTTCTTC	CASSEGGTERGGEQFF	TRBJ2-1	TRBV6-1	.	.	16
TGTGCCAGTAGTTCCGGGACAGAGCGCAATGAGCAGTTCTTC	CASSSGTERNEQFF	TRBJ2-1	TRBV19	TRBD1	.	14
TGTGCCAGCAGCTTAGCCTACAGGGTGGGGCGGAATGAGCAGTTCTTC	CASSLAYRVGRNEQFF	TRBJ2-1	TRBV7-9	.	.	16
TGTGCCAGCAGGGCCGGGACAGGGAACTATGGCTACACCTTC	CASRAGTGNYGYTF	TRBJ1-2	TRBV5-4	TRBD1	.	14
TGTGCCAGCAGTGTTCTCGACGGCTACGAGCAGTACTTC	CASSVLDGYEQYF	TRBJ2-7	TRBV28	.	.	13
TGTGCCAGCTCACCACCGTTGGAGGGGCGGGAAAAACTGTTTTTT	CASSPPLEGREKLFF	TRBJ1-4	TRBV18	.	once	15
TGTGCCAGCAGTTACTCCGGACCCGTCTCCTATAATTCACCCCTCCACTTT	CASSYSGPVSYNSPLHF	TRBJ1-6	TRBV6-2/TRBV6-3	.	.	17
TGTGCCAGTAGTATGGGGAACTCGAACACTGAAGCTTTCTTT	CASSMGNSNTEAFF	TRBJ1-1	TRBV19	.	once	14
TGTGCTAGCAGCTTATCGAGCCGGGGAGAGACCCAGTACTTC	CASSLSSRGETQYF	TRBJ2-5	TRBV7-7	.	.	14
TGTGCCAGCTCACCAAACAGTAAAGAGACCCAGTACTTC	CASSPNSKETQYF	TRBJ2-5	TRBV18	.	.	13
TGTGCCAGCAGTCTCCAGGGCCTCGGGGAGACCCAGTACTTC	CASSLQGLGETQYF	TRBJ2-5	TRBV28	.	few	14
TGCGCCAGCAGCCCCAGGGGCGGAGGATACGAGCAGTACTTC	CASSPRGGGYEQYF	TRBJ2-7	TRBV4-1	.	.	14
TGTGCCACCAGCAGAGTTCCCTTAGAGGCCAACTATGGCTACACCTTC	CATSRVPLEANYGYTF	TRBJ1-2	TRBV15	.	.	16
TGCGCCAGCGCACGGACTTCAGGGGGCTCTTACAATGAGCAGTTCTTC	CASARTSGGSYNEQFF	TRBJ2-1	TRBV5-1	TRBD1	.	16